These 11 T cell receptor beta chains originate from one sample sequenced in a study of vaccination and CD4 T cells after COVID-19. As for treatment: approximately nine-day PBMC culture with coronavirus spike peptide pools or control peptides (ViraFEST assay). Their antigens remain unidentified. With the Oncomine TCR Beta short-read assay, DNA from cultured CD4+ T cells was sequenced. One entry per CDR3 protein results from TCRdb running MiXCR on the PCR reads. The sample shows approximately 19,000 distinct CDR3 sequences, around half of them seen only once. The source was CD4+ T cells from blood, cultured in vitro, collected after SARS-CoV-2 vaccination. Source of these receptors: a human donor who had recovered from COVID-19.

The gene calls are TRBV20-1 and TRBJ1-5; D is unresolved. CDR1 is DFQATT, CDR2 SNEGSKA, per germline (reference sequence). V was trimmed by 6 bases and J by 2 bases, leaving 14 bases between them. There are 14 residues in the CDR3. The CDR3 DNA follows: TGCAGTGCCAAAAACGTAGTGGGCAATCAGCCCCAGCATTTT. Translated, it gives CSAKNVVGNQPQHF.

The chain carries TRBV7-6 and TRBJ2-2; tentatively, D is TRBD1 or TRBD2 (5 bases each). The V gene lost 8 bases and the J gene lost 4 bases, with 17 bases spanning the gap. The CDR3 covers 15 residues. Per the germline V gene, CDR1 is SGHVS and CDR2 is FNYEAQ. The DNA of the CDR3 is TGTGCCAGCGGAACGGGGCTTCCTACCACCGGGGAGCTGTTTTTT. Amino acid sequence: CASGTGLPTTGELFF.

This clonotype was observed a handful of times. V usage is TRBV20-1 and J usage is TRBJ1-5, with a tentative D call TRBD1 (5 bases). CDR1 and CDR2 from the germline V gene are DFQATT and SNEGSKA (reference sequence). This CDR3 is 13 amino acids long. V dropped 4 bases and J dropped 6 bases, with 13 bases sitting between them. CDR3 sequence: CSANQGEGQPQHF. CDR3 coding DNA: TGCAGTGCTAATCAGGGAGAAGGTCAGCCCCAGCATTTT.

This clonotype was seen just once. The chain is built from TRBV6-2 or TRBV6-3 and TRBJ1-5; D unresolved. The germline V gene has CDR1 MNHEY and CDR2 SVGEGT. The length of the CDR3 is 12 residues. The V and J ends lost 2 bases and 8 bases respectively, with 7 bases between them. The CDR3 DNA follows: TGTGCCAGCAGTTACCCGCGGGAGCCCCAGCATTTT. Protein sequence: CASSYPREPQHF.

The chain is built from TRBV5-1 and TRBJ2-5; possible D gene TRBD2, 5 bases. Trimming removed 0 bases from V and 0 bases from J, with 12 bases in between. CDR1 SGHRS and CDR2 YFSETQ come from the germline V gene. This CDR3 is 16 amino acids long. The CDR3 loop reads CASSLVGDDYQETQYF. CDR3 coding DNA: TGCGCCAGCAGCTTGGTGGGAGATGACTACCAAGAGACCCAGTACTTC.

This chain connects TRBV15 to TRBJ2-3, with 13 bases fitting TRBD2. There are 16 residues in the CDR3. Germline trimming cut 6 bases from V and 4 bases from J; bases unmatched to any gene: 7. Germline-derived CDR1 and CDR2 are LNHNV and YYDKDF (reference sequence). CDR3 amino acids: CATSTGLAGKSDTQYF. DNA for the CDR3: TGTGCCACCAGTACGGGACTAGCGGGGAAGTCAGATACGCAGTATTTT.

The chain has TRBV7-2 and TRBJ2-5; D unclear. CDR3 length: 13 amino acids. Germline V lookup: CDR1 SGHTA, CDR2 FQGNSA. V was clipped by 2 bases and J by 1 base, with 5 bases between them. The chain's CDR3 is CASSLTFQETQYF. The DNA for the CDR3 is TGTGCCAGCAGCTTAACCTTCCAAGAGACCCAGTACTTC. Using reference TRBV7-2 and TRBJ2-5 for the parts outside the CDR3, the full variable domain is GAGVSQSPSNKVTEKGKDVELRCDPISGHTALYWYRQSLGQGLEFLIYFQGNSAPDKSGLPSDRFSAERTGGSVSTLTIQRTQQEDSAVYLCASSLTFQETQYFGPGTRLLVL.

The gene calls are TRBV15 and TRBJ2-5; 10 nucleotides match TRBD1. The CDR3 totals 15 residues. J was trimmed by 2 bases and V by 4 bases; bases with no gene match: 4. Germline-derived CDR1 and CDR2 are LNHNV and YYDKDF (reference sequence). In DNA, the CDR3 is TGTGCCACCAGCACCTTGGGACAGGGGCAAGAGACCCAGTACTTC. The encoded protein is CATSTLGQGQETQYF.

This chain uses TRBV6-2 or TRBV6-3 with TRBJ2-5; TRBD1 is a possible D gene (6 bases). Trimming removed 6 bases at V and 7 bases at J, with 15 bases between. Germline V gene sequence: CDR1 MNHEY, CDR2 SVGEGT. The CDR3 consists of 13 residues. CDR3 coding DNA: TGTGCCAGCAGACCACAGGGTTCGGGGACCCAGTACTTC. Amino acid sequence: CASRPQGSGTQYF.

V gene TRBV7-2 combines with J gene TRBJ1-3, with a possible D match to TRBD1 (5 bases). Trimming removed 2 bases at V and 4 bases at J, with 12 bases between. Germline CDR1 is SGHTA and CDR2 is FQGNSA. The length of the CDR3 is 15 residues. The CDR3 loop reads CASSLQGSYGNTIYF. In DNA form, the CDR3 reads TGTGCCAGCAGCTTACAGGGAAGCTACGGAAACACCATATATTTT.

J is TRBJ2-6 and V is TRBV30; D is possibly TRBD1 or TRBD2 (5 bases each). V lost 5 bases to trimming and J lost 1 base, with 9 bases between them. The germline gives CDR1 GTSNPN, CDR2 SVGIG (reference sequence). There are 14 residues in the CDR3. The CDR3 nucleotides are TGTGCCTGGGGGGGATGGTCTGGGGCCAACGTCCTGACTTTC. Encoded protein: CAWGGWSGANVLTF.